One and the same sample provided the 7 T cell receptor beta chains below, sequenced in a study of blood T cell repertoires in COVID-19. Libraries were prepared by immunoSEQ multiplex PCR; TCRdb keeps only in-frame clonotypes and omits some of them. Of approximately 330,000 clones detected, roughly 89% appear once; the ten largest clones hold less than 9.5%. The specimen was PBMCs or T cells enriched from blood (not recorded which). These receptors originate from a woman in her twenties or thirties who had recovered from COVID-19.

This chain uses TRBV30 with TRBJ2-7, with 8 bases that match TRBD1. Germline V gene sequence: CDR1 GTSNPN, CDR2 SVGIG (reference sequence). V gave up 0 bases and J gave up 5 bases; unmatched junction bases: 12. The CDR3 runs to 16 residues. The chain's CDR3 is CAWSVLGQGAPHEQYF. CDR3 in DNA: TGTGCCTGGAGTGTACTGGGGCAGGGGGCGCCCCACGAGCAGTACTTC.

The chain couples TRBV19 to TRBJ1-1; D not resolved. The CDR3 contains 13 residues. V was shortened by 6 bases and J by 1 base, with 9 bases between the two germline ends. CDR1 LNHDA and CDR2 SQIVND come from the germline V gene (reference sequence). The CDR3: CASRREPNTEAFF. The CDR3 coding sequence is TGTGCCAGTAGGCGGGAGCCGAACACTGAAGCTTTCTTT.

As regards this clone: The sample has other DNA sequences that encode this CDR3 too. The gene calls are TRBV20-1 and TRBJ1-5, with D perhaps TRBD1 (5 bases). This CDR3 has 15 amino acids. The germline V gene has CDR1 DFQATT and CDR2 SNEGSKA (reference sequence). Trimming took off 3 bases at V and 1 base at J, with 13 bases between the two ends. The DNA for the CDR3 is TGCAGTGCTAGTAGGGGCGGGGTCAGCAATCAGCCCCAGCATTTT. Encoded protein: CSASRGGVSNQPQHF.

A few counts support this clone. The rearrangement links TRBV6-5 to TRBJ2-1; no clear D. Germline loops: CDR1 MNHEY, CDR2 SVGAGI. Trimming removed 2 bases from V and 5 bases from J, with 4 bases in between. The CDR3 runs 12 residues. The CDR3 DNA follows: TGTGCCAGCAGTTACCCCAACAATGAGCAGTTCTTC. Translated: CASSYPNNEQFF.

Here the CDR3 reads CASSQEVGGSYNEQFF. CDR3 coding DNA: TGCGCCAGCAGCCAAGAGGTGGGAGGGTCCTACAATGAGCAGTTCTTC. The genes are TRBV4-3 and TRBJ2-1, with 7 positions matching TRBD2. V lost 0 bases and J lost 1; bases outside the gene matches: 3. CDR1 LGHNA and CDR2 YSLEER come from the germline V gene. This CDR3 spans 16 amino acids.

This chain connects TRBV18 to TRBJ1-4, with D uncertain. The V gene lost 6 bases and the J gene lost 5 bases, with 7 bases spanning the gap. Germline V CDR1 and CDR2: KGHSH, LQKENI. This CDR3 region has 12 residues. The CDR3 nucleotides read TGTGCCAGCTCCTTGGGCAATGAAAAACTGTTTTTT. Its translation is CASSLGNEKLFF.

This chain links TRBV5-5 with TRBJ1-4; D is undetermined. Trimming pared 1 base from V and 7 bases from J, leaving 14 bases between. This CDR3 spans 15 amino acids. CDR1 is SGHKS, CDR2 YYEKEE, per germline (reference sequence). Here the CDR3 DNA reads TGTGCCAGCAGCTTGCCGCTGGGCGTGGGTGAAAAACTGTTTTTT. Translated: CASSLPLGVGEKLFF.